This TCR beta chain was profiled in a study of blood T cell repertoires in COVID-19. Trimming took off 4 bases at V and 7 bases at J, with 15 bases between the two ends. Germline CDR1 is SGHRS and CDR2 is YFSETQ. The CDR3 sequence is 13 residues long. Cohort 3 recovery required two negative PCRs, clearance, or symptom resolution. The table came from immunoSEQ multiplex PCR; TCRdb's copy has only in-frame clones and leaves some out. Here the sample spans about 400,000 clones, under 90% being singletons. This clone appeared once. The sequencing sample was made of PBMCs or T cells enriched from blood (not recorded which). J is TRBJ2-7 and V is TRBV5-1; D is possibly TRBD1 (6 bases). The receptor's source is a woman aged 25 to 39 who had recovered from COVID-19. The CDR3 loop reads CASSIRDIKEQYF. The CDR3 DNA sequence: TGCGCCAGCAGCATACGGGACATTAAGGAGCAGTACTTC.